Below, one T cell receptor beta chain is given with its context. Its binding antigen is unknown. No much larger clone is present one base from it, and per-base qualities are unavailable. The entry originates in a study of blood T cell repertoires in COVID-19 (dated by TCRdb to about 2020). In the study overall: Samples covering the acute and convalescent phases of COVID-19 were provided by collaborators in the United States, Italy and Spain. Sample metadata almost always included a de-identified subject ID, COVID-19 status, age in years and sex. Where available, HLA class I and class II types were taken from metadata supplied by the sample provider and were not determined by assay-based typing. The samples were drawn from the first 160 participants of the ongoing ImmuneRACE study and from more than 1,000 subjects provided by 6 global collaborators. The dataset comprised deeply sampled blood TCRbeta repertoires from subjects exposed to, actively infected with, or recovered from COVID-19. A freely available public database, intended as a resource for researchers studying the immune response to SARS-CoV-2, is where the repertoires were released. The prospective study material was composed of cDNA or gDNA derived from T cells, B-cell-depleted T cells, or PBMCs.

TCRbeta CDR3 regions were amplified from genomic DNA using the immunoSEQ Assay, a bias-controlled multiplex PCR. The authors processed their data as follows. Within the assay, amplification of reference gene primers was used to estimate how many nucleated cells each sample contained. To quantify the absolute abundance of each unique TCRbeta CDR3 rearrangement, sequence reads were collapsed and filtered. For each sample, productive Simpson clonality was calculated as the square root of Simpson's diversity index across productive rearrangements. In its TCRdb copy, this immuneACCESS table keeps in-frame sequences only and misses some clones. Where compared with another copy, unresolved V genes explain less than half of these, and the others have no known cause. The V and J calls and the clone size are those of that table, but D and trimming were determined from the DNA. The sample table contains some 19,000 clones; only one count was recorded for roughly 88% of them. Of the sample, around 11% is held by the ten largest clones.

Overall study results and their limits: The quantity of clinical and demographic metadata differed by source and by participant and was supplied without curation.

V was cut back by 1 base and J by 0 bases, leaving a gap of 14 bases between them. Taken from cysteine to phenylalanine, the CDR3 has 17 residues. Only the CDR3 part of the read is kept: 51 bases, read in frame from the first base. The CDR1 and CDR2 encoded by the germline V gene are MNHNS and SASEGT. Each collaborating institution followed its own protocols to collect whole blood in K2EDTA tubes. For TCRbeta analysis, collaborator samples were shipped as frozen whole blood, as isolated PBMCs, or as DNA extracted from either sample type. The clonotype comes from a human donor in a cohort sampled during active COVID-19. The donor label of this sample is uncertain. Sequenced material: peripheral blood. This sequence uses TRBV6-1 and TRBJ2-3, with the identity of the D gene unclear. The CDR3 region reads CASSEVLTGYSTDTQYF. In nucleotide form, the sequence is TGTGCCAGCAGTGAAGTTCTGACTGGATATAGCACAGATACGCAGTATTTT.